The clone carrying this TCR beta chain has a count of ten or more. The CDR3 is 15 amino acids. Germline assignment: CDR1 SEHNR and CDR2 FQNEAQ (reference sequence). V shed 5 bases, J shed 0 bases, and the junction held 5 bases outside the gene matches. The data originate from a study of cytomegalovirus exposure and HLA in healthy donors. The primer mix had 60 Vbeta and 13 Jbeta primers. Assay: immunoSEQ multiplex PCR; the TCRdb copy retains only in-frame clones and omits some. Altogether 70,000 to 100,000 clones are present, about two thirds being singletons, with the ten largest covering 20% to 25%. The V call is TRBV7-9, the J call TRBJ2-7, with TRBD1 identical over 9 bases. The origin of this receptor is a woman between 50 and 59 years old in good health and CMV-seropositive. The sequenced sample consisted of PBMCs. Here the CDR3 reads CASSGDRGGSYEQYF. The CDR3, as DNA: TGTGCCAGCAGCGGCGACAGGGGGGGCTCCTACGAGCAGTACTTC.